This T cell receptor beta chain was sequenced during a study of blood T cell repertoires in COVID-19. Study-wide context: Acute and convalescent COVID-19 specimens originated in the United States, Italy and Spain. The analysed material was cDNA or gDNA that came from T cells, B-cell-depleted T cells, or PBMCs.

The germline CDR1 and CDR2 sequences are SGHDN and FVKESK. Trimming removed 2 bases at V and 3 bases at J, with 9 bases between. The CDR3 extends over 14 amino acids. In the source study's methods: Reference gene primer amplification yielded estimated nucleated cell counts. Sequencing was performed with immunoSEQ multiplex PCR; in TCRdb, only in-frame clones are kept and a portion is missing. That table supplies the V and J calls and clone size; D and trimming were determined from the DNA. Here the sample spans 150,000 to 180,000 clones, around 90% being singletons. This clonotype was obtained from a man aged 50 to 59 with acute or convalescent COVID-19. This chain links TRBV14 with TRBJ2-3; possible D gene TRBD2, 6 bases. The sequenced sample was peripheral blood. CDR3 protein: CASSQRGWTDTQYF. The DNA for the CDR3 is TGTGCCAGCAGCCAACGGGGGTGGACAGATACGCAGTATTTT.